The source of this T cell receptor (beta chain) is a study of cytomegalovirus exposure and HLA in healthy donors (dated by TCRdb to the late 2010s). About the investigation overall: According to an earlier analysis of a few hundred of the donors, roughly 180 million T cells yielded some 120 million unique TCR beta sequences and 276 Gb of sequence data. A later genetic analysis used genome-wide SNP genotypes for 398 of the 666 donors, treating that subset as a discovery cohort. The study aimed to test whether cataloging public T cell receptors could reveal signatures of past pathogen exposure. The number of donors typed differed by locus, with 629-630 for A, B, C, DRB1 and DQB1, more than 500 for DQA1, over 600 for DPA1, and some 440 for DPB1. To decide whether each TCR beta V gene segment behaved as functional or pseudogenic, an earlier analysis of some 600 of the donors relied on high-throughput TCR beta sequencing. Roughly 320 gigabases of sequencing data and around 80 million unique TCR sequences made up an early release that covered around 640 HLA-typed donors. Rather than drawing on any new phenotypic data, the later analysis identified candidate immune exposures from TCR beta sequences and the way those sequences occurred across donors. A separate validation cohort of roughly 130 different subjects was used in addition to the approximately 670-subject first cohort. Roughly five DR-DQ haplotypes were treated as single units for association and clustering because of strong linkage in the cohort. Of the 350 to 450 genotyped donors, roughly 80% were placed in the genetic ancestry cluster associated with self-reported Caucasian donors. A later analysis re-analyzed previously published TCR beta repertoires from roughly 600 donors and added high-resolution HLA genotyping to study TCR occurrence patterns. All discovery cohort repertoires had been generated using a single sequencing platform. The study profiled the T cell repertoires of approximately 700 subjects by immunosequencing and related them to cytomegalovirus serostatus. Class I and class II HLA loci were covered by the typing at four-digit resolution. To predict cytomegalovirus infection status, the study brought together high-throughput TCR immunosequencing, statistical association of individual TCRs with disease status, and machine learning. Among 398 genotyped donors of the cohort, an average of around 240,000 unique TCR beta nucleotide sequences were sequenced per donor, 15% to 20% of them non-productive. Donor age, sex, ethnicity and CMV serostatus were compiled together with the repertoire data.

Library preparation was by the immunoSEQ multiplex PCR assay. For the multiplex PCR, a mixture combining 60 forward primers for TCR Vbeta segments and 13 reverse primers for TCR Jbeta segments was used. The CDR3 region of rearranged TCR beta genes was amplified from genomic DNA with a multiplex PCR assay. On the Illumina HiSeq System, the amplified TCR beta libraries were sequenced as 87-base-pair reads. In the source study's methods: A later analysis counted about 82 million unique TCR beta chains across the 550 to 800 repertoires, and some 11 million of these chains were shared by at least two donors. Raw reads were error-corrected and collapsed into unique sequences by a nearest-neighbor algorithm in which closely related sequences were merged to remove PCR and sequencing errors. V, D and J gene segments were assigned by aligning CDR3 sequences to IMGT reference sequences. For a sequence to be retained, at least a six-nucleotide match to both a V gene segment and a J gene segment was required. Rearrangements were classified as productive when the CDR3 lacked stop codons and remained in frame with V and J, and all other rearrangements were classified as non-productive. CDR3 was defined by IMGT convention, running from the second conserved V-encoded cysteine to the conserved J-encoded phenylalanine. In an earlier analysis of around 540 of the donors, sequences lacking an unambiguous match to a single V gene segment were excluded. An earlier analysis of a few hundred of the donors classified V segments as functional when productive rearrangements were above 56.7% and as segregating when the standard deviation between donors was above 5%. To diagnose cytomegalovirus status from the catalog of TCR beta chain sequences, a statistical classification framework was built. In a later analysis, V and J genes were assigned by comparing TCR nucleotide sequences against IMGT/GENE-DB human TR gene sequences. Using the TCRdist pipeline, a later analysis assigned CDR3 sequences along with most-parsimonious VDJ recombination scenarios. A later analysis defined each TCR beta chain by its CDR3 amino acid sequence plus V-gene family, and excluded reads lacking a unique V-gene family. To address suspected cross-contamination and a sequencing artifact, a later analysis removed 550 to 750 highly shared, low-generation-probability nucleotide sequences. In a later analysis, a clonal expansion index for each public chain was calculated from normalized within-repertoire ranks of inferred template counts. In a later analysis, generation probabilities were computed with a VDJ recombination model fitted to out-of-frame rearrangements, and the resulting probabilities were checked against IGoR. In a later analysis, hypergeometric tests were used to score TCR-TCR, TCR-HLA and TCR-CMV co-occurrence, with a repertoire-size bias correction applied to TCR pairs. A later analysis estimated false discovery rates by permuting HLA or CMV assignments 20 times. In a later analysis, co-occurring TCRs were grouped with DBSCAN, and TCRdist sequence similarity was added when clustering was performed within HLA-allele-positive subsets. Repertoires with fewer than 30,000 or more than 120,000 public chains were left out of co-occurrence clustering, as were about 5 repertoires with anomalous nucleotide sharing. TCRdb's version of the immuneACCESS table is confined to in-frame rearrangements and falls short of the full clone set. An unresolved V gene accounts for under half of the shortfall where checked; the remainder is of unknown origin. V and J calls and clone size follow that table, whereas D and trimming were derived from the DNA. The record for this sample contains 150,000 or so clones. Under 2% of the sample is held by the ten biggest clonotypes.

Remarks on this clone: No antigen is known for it.

The cohort consisted of approximately 670 healthy bone marrow donors. At the time of sampling, all cohort members were nominally healthy, though unrecorded immune exposures were likely present. The donor was CMV seronegative and was included in the group of 352 seronegative cohort members. A peripheral blood sample was collected from each donor, and TCR beta sequencing was performed on peripheral blood mononuclear cells. Genomic DNA was extracted from the blood cell samples with the Qiagen DNeasy Blood Extraction Kit. Here is what the overall study found, with its caveats: The only immune exposure information available for the cohort was CMV serostatus. Because the 87-base-pair reads could not distinguish some IMGT-functional V segments, including TRBV6-2 and TRBV6-3, those segments were excluded. Compared with equally common non-associated chains, HLA-associated TCR beta chains in a later analysis were more clonally expanded and had lower generation probabilities. In a later analysis, the rate of TCR association differed among HLA loci, with DRB1 alleles having the most associated TCRs and HLA-C alleles having the fewest. Correlated functional status among segregating V segments might be attributable to linkage disequilibrium, but an unknown experimental factor could not be ruled out. A further reported finding was that TCR beta sequences accurately predicted the HLA-A and HLA-B alleles for most subjects in the first cohort. The study gave a list of over 150 TCR beta chains associated with cytomegalovirus. A cluster of highly shared sequence variants was judged likely to be a technical artifact of the sequencing pipeline. Sequencing depth was assumed to be roughly uniform across donors in the presence/absence analyses, though that assumption may not hold. Specific HLA alleles were associated with 15,000 to 20,000 TCR beta sequences at a false discovery rate of 0.05 in a later analysis. According to a later analysis, most CMV-associated TCR beta chains appeared to be HLA-restricted, and the HLA associations seemed to be driven largely by CMV exposure. In an earlier analysis of over 550 of the donors, most TCR beta V segments were observed in productive rearrangements about 87% or about 30% of the time, broadly matching IMGT annotations. Approximately 16 rarely observed V segments, including chromosome 9 orphons, were excluded from the earlier analysis of about 600 of the donors because counts were too low. While some public TCRs were present in many individuals, most TCR sequences turned up only very rarely across donors. Only TCR beta chains were sequenced in this cohort, and the absence of alpha or paired-chain data limited detectable features. The classifier was reported to diagnose cytomegalovirus status with high specificity and sensitivity in both the original and validation cohorts. When HLA alleles, especially DR and DQ, strongly co-occurred, attributing TCR associations to individual alleles was difficult. In a later genetic analysis, fewer N-insertions in productive TCRs were reported among donors in an Asian-associated ancestry cluster than the roughly 700-donor mean. A later analysis reported that several top co-occurrence clusters appeared linked to parvovirus B19, influenza, CMV and Epstein-Barr virus. A later genetic analysis associated a missense DCLRE1C variant with V-gene and J-gene trimming of TCR beta chains, and an independent cohort replicated the association. Because HLA typing was unavailable for some donors at each locus, only the typed subset was used in association tests. A few of the identified cytomegalovirus-associated TCR beta chains were confirmed in vitro to be specific for cytomegalovirus antigens. It was suggested by the authors that the approach could potentially be generalized to other disease states and immunological phenotypes.

CDR1 ENHRY and CDR2 SYGVKD were looked up in the germline V gene. At the junction V is shortened by 8 bases and J by 0 bases, with 15 bases in between. The CDR3 goes from the cysteine to the phenylalanine over 15 residues. Of the read, only the CDR3 DNA is kept; its 45 bases are in frame from base 1. The receptor was derived from a young man in good health and CMV-seronegative. Sequencing was performed on PBMCs. The V and J genes are TRBV10-3 and TRBJ2-3, and the D gene may be TRBD2, 7 bases matching. At the DNA level, the sequence is TGTGCCATCGGGGGAGGGGGACTAAGCACAGATACGCAGTATTTT. Its protein product is CAIGGGGLSTDTQYF.